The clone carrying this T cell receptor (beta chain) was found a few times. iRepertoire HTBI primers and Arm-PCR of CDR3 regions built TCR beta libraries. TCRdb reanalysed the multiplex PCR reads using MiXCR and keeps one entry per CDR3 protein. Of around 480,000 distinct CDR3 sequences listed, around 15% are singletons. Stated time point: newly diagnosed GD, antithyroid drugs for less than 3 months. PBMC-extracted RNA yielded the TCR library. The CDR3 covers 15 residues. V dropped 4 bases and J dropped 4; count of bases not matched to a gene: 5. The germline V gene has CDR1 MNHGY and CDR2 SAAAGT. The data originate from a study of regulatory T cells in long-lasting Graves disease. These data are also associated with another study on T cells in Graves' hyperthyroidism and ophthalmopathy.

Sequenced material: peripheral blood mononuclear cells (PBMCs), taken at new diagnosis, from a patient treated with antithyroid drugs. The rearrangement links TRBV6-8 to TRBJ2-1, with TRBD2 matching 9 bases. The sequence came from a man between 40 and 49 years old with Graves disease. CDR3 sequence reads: CASSFSGSIYNEQFF. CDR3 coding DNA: TGTGCCAGCAGTTTTAGCGGGAGTATATACAATGAGCAGTTCTTC.